The 30 T cell receptor beta chains reported below all come from one sample, sequenced in a study of technical replicates of blood from several donors. Method: immunoSEQ multiplex PCR; TCRdb's copy keeps in-frame clones and lacks some. The repertoire has 70,000 to 85,000 clones, 97% of them found once; the top ten carry more than 0.15%. The material sequenced was T cells isolated from PBMCs. The receptor source for this set is a human donor in good health.

V gene TRBV2 combines with J gene TRBJ1-2; D gene ambiguous. This CDR3 has 14 residues. Germline lookup yields CDR1 SNHLY and CDR2 FYNNEI. Trimming removed 3 bases at V and 0 bases at J, with 8 bases between. The CDR3 DNA is TGTGCCAGCAGTGATCGGTTATCTAACTATGGCTACACCTTC. It is translated as CASSDRLSNYGYTF.

This sequence joins TRBV11-3 and TRBJ2-5, with D perhaps TRBD2 (5 bases). CDR1 is SGHNT and CDR2 is YENEEA in the germline V gene. This CDR3 is 14 amino acids long. V lost 4 bases, J lost 3 bases, and 12 bases lay in between. The CDR3 coding sequence is TGTGCCAGCAGCTCACTAGACCAAGAAGAGACCCAGTACTTC. Residues: CASSSLDQEETQYF.

The V and J genes are TRBV7-9 and TRBJ2-1, with TRBD2 matching over 7 bases. The V gene's germline CDR1 is SEHNR and CDR2 FQNEAQ (reference sequence). The CDR3 is made up of 14 amino acids. V shed 2 bases and J 3 bases; nucleotides not matched to a gene: 1. The CDR3, as DNA: TGTGCCAGCAGCTTATTAGCGGGCTACAATGAGCAGTTCTTC. Translation: CASSLLAGYNEQFF.

The chain uses TRBV30 and TRBJ1-2; tentative D call: TRBD1 (6 bases). The CDR3 extends over 13 amino acids. Per germline, CDR1 GTSNPN and CDR2 SVGIG (reference sequence). V gave up 0 bases and J gave up 8 bases, with 13 bases separating them. The DNA for the CDR3 is TGTGCCTGGAGTGTTTTCCAGGGGTACGGCTACACCTTC. This translates into CAWSVFQGYGYTF.

This chain connects TRBV6-1 to TRBJ2-5; possible D gene TRBD2, 6 bases. The germline CDR1 and CDR2 sequences are MNHNS and SASEGT. V lost 2 bases to trimming and J lost 7 bases, with 20 bases between them. The length of the CDR3 is 16 residues. The DNA for the CDR3 is TGTGCCAGCAGTGAATTGTCCGTTCGGGGGAAAGGGACCCAGTACTTC. It specifies CASSELSVRGKGTQYF.

The chain links TRBV4-2 to TRBJ2-3, with 8 nucleotides matching TRBD2. Trimming removed 3 bases from V and 6 bases from J; junction bases left unmatched: 11. This CDR3 region has 16 residues. Looked up from germline, CDR1 is LGHNA and CDR2 is YNFKEQ. CDR3 residues: CASSQASGPLGDTQYF. DNA of the CDR3: TGTGCCAGCAGCCAGGCTAGCGGGCCCCTCGGGGATACGCAGTATTTT.

This rearrangement joins TRBV14 to TRBJ2-1, with 9 bases lining up with TRBD2. The CDR3 is made up of 17 amino acids. Losses at the gene ends were 1 base for V and 7 bases for J; bases not matched to a gene: 11. CDR1 is SGHDN and CDR2 is FVKESK in the germline V gene. The CDR3 here is CASSQVILAGSKNEQFF. In nucleotides, the CDR3 is TGTGCCAGCAGCCAAGTTATCCTAGCGGGGAGTAAGAATGAGCAGTTCTTC. The variable domain in full, completed from reference TRBV14 and TRBJ2-1, reads EAGVTQFPSHSVIEKGQTVTLRCDPISGHDNLYWYRRVMGKEIKFLLHFVKESKQDESGMPNNRFLAERTGGTYSTLKVQPAELEDSGVYFCASSQVILAGSKNEQFFGPGTRLTVL.

The genes are TRBV7-6 and TRBJ1-2, with 8 bases aligning to TRBD1. CDR3 length equals 16 residues. The V and J ends lost 1 base and 6 bases, in that order; junction bases with no gene match: 10. Per germline, CDR1 SGHVS and CDR2 FNYEAQ. The CDR3 reads CASSLGQGSLGDGYTF. For the CDR3, the DNA is TGTGCCAGCAGCTTAGGACAGGGGTCCCTCGGGGATGGCTACACCTTC.

V and J are TRBV2 and TRBJ1-3, with D perhaps matching TRBD1 (6 bases). Germline CDR1 reads SNHLY; CDR2 reads FYNNEI. The CDR3 consists of 16 residues. V lost 2 bases and J 0 bases, leaving 11 bases between the germline ends. Here the CDR3 DNA reads TGTGCCAGCAGTGAATGGGACATCGGCTCTGGAAACACCATATATTTT. Translated: CASSEWDIGSGNTIYF.

The chain carries TRBV9 and TRBJ2-1; D uncertain. The CDR3 spans 12 residues. Per germline, CDR1 SGDLS and CDR2 YYNGEE. Trimming removed 2 bases from V and 8 bases from J, with 8 bases in between. The CDR3 region has the DNA TGTGCCAGCAGCGTCATTGGAGATGAGCAGTTCTTC. Translating it yields CASSVIGDEQFF.

The V and J genes are TRBV28 and TRBJ1-1, with 7 bases lining up with TRBD1. The V segment lost 2 bases and the J segment 1 base; nucleotides outside the gene matches: 7. Looked up from germline, CDR1 is MDHEN and CDR2 is SYDVKM. The CDR3 contains 16 residues. The CDR3 here is CASSLPRQGENTEAFF. In nucleotides, the CDR3 is TGTGCCAGCAGTTTACCCCGACAGGGCGAGAACACTGAAGCTTTCTTT.

The rearrangement joins TRBV4-1 to TRBJ2-7; 10 bases agree with TRBD1. The CDR3 runs to 12 residues. Germline CDR1 reads MGHRA; CDR2 reads YSYEKL. Losses at the gene ends were 3 bases for V and 7 bases for J; bases not matched to a gene: 0. The CDR3 protein is CASSQDRGEQYF. DNA for the CDR3: TGCGCCAGCAGCCAGGACAGGGGGGAGCAGTACTTC.

This clone was recorded once. The chain couples TRBV13 to TRBJ1-1; TRBD1 matches 7 bases. CDR1 PRHDT and CDR2 FYEKMQ come from the germline V gene (reference sequence). The CDR3 contains 17 residues. The V gene end was trimmed by 5 bases and the J gene end by 0 bases; junction bases not matched to a gene: 12. The CDR3 spells CASSNRTGDILNTEAFF. In DNA, the CDR3 is TGTGCCAGCAGCAACAGAACAGGGGATATTCTGAACACTGAAGCTTTCTTT.

The genes are TRBV6-4 and TRBJ1-1; D is uncertain. The CDR3 has 13 amino acids. Per germline, CDR1 MRHNA and CDR2 SNTAGT. V dropped 6 bases and J dropped 1 base, with 9 bases sitting between them. The chain's CDR3 is CASRSTSNTEAFF. CDR3 bases: TGTGCCAGCAGAAGCACGTCGAACACTGAAGCTTTCTTT.

This rearrangement joins TRBV28 to TRBJ2-7, with a possible D match to TRBD2 (5 bases). V was trimmed by 5 bases and J by 5 bases, leaving 13 bases between them. Per germline, CDR1 MDHEN and CDR2 SYDVKM. CDR3 length: 13 residues. The CDR3 DNA reads as TGTGCCAGCAGTATAAGGGAGTGGCACGAGCAGTACTTC. It codes for CASSIREWHEQYF.

This clone has a single count. The chain uses TRBV27 and TRBJ2-5; perhaps TRBD1 as D (6 bases). The CDR3 has 16 residues. The germline gives CDR1 MNHEY, CDR2 SMNVEV (reference sequence). Trimming stripped 6 bases from V and 5 bases from J, with 22 bases between. The CDR3 reads CASSREWAGEAETQYF. DNA for the CDR3: TGTGCCAGCAGCCGCGAATGGGCAGGGGAAGCGGAGACCCAGTACTTC.

CDR3 nucleotide sequence: TGTGCCAGCAGCTTAAGCGGGCCACACAATGAGCAGTTCTTC. Its protein product is CASSLSGPHNEQFF. The chain has TRBV7-2 and TRBJ2-1, with D possibly TRBD2 on 6 matching bases. The CDR3 loop spans 14 amino acids. Germline-derived CDR1 and CDR2 are SGHTA and FQGNSA. V was cut by 2 bases and J by 5 bases, with 10 bases left in between.

This chain connects TRBV5-1 to TRBJ2-1, with 11 bases identical to TRBD1. This CDR3 is built from 14 residues. V lost 4 bases and J lost 8; bases outside the gene matches: 5. Germline lookup yields CDR1 SGHRS and CDR2 YFSETQ. This CDR3 reads CASSQGQGVDEQFF. The CDR3 region has the DNA TGCGCCAGCAGCCAGGGACAGGGGGTCGATGAGCAGTTCTTC.

The chain couples TRBV6-5 to TRBJ2-5, with a possible D match to TRBD2 (5 bases). The V gene lost 7 bases and the J gene lost 2 bases, with 8 bases spanning the gap. This CDR3 region has 12 residues. CDR1 and CDR2 from the germline V gene are MNHEY and SVGAGI. The CDR3 bases are TGTGCCAGCAAGAGGGATCAAGAGACCCAGTACTTC. The encoded protein is CASKRDQETQYF.

The chain links TRBV28 to TRBJ1-1; TRBD1 might be the D (6 bases). Germline V lookup: CDR1 MDHEN, CDR2 SYDVKM. The CDR3 consists of 13 residues. V lost 2 bases to trimming and J lost 6 bases, with 10 bases between them. For the CDR3, the DNA is TGTGCCAGCAGTTTACAGGGGAATGCTGAAGCTTTCTTT. This encodes CASSLQGNAEAFF.

J is TRBJ2-2 and V is TRBV7-6; tentatively, D is TRBD2 (5 bases). The ends were cut back, 5 bases at V and 7 bases at J, with 8 bases in the middle. The CDR3 is made up of 12 amino acids. Germline values: CDR1 SGHVS, CDR2 FNYEAQ. DNA for the CDR3: TGTGCCAGCAGCCAGGACTTCGGGGAGCTGTTTTTT. It encodes CASSQDFGELFF.

The chain couples TRBV5-1 to TRBJ1-2, with D perhaps TRBD1 (6 bases). The CDR3 runs 19 residues. Germline assignment: CDR1 SGHRS and CDR2 YFSETQ. Trimming shortened V by 1 base and J by 8 bases, and 30 bases separated the two germline ends. The CDR3 loop is CASSLRGGRRDQGLEGYTF. CDR3 nucleotide sequence: TGCGCCAGCAGCTTGCGTGGAGGTCGCCGGGATCAGGGGCTGGAAGGCTACACCTTC.

V usage is TRBV7-8 and J usage is TRBJ1-1; D is unresolved. The germline V gene has CDR1 SGHVS and CDR2 FQNEAQ. The CDR3 loop spans 18 amino acids. Trimming left V 4 bases short and J 4 bases short, with 25 bases between. The DNA of the CDR3 is TGTGCCAGCAGCTCGACGGGTACCCTCCGGAGTGACGGCACTGAAGCTTTCTTT. This codes for CASSSTGTLRSDGTEAFF.

This rearrangement joins TRBV6-1 to TRBJ1-3; the D gene is possibly TRBD1 (6 bases). V lost 2 bases, J lost 7 bases, and 15 bases lay in between. The CDR3 consists of 15 residues. Germline CDR1 and CDR2: MNHNS and SASEGT. CDR3 amino acids: CASSEQGRIGNTIYF. The CDR3 DNA reads TGTGCCAGCAGTGAACAGGGGCGAATTGGGAACACCATATATTTT.

The V gene is TRBV28, the J gene TRBJ2-1, with D perhaps matching TRBD2 (6 bases). The CDR3 is 13 residues long. V dropped 5 bases and J dropped 8 bases, with 13 bases sitting between them. Germline V gives CDR1 MDHEN, CDR2 SYDVKM. CDR3 sequence: CASSPGLRDEQFF. The CDR3 region has the DNA TGTGCCAGCAGTCCCGGACTAAGGGATGAGCAGTTCTTC.

This clone occurred once. This chain links TRBV29-1 with TRBJ2-1, with a tentative D call TRBD2 (6 bases). V shed 3 bases and J shed 6 bases, with 18 bases lying between them. This CDR3 comprises 15 residues. Germline values: CDR1 SQVTM, CDR2 ANQGSEA. CDR3 sequence (DNA): TGCAGCGTTGATCCGGCGGGATGGGTGGGCAATGAGCAGTTCTTC. Its protein is CSVDPAGWVGNEQFF.

This clone was recorded a few times. The gene calls are TRBV6-1 and TRBJ1-1, with a weak D call TRBD1 (6 bases). This CDR3 is built from 13 residues. CDR1 MNHNS and CDR2 SASEGT come from the germline V gene. V dropped 10 bases and J dropped 1 base, with 13 bases sitting between them. The CDR3 DNA is TGTGCCACCGACCCAGGGGCGAACACTGAAGCTTTCTTT. Its translation is CATDPGANTEAFF.

J is TRBJ1-6 and V is TRBV27, with D possibly matching TRBD1 (6 bases). Looked up from germline, CDR1 is MNHEY and CDR2 is SMNVEV (reference sequence). Trimming shortened V by 3 bases and J by 8 bases, and 11 bases separated the two germline ends. This CDR3 comprises 14 residues. The DNA for the CDR3 is TGTGCCAGCAGTTTCGAGACAGGTTATTCACCCCTCCACTTT. Translation: CASSFETGYSPLHF.

The gene calls are TRBV29-1 and TRBJ1-1, with a possible D match to TRBD1 (6 bases). CDR1 is SQVTM, CDR2 ANQGSEA, per germline. The CDR3 sequence is 12 residues long. The V end was cut by 7 bases, the J end by 3 bases, with 12 bases between. The CDR3: CSAQGSDTEAFF. As DNA, the CDR3 is TGCAGCGCACAGGGTTCTGACACTGAAGCTTTCTTT.

The V call is TRBV7-2, the J call TRBJ1-2, with D unclear. Germline assignment: CDR1 SGHTA and CDR2 FQGNSA. Between the trimmed V and J ends, which lost 2 bases and 2 bases, there was a span of 6 bases. CDR3 size: 13 residues. This chain's CDR3 is CASSLSPNYGYTF. Written as DNA, the CDR3 is TGTGCCAGCAGCTTATCCCCGAACTATGGCTACACCTTC.